What follows are 21 T cell receptor beta chains derived from one specimen sequenced in a study of cytomegalovirus exposure and HLA in healthy donors (TCRdb year 2017). Libraries were prepared through the immunoSEQ multiplex PCR assay. For the multiplex PCR, a mixture combining 60 forward primers for TCR Vbeta segments and 13 reverse primers for TCR Jbeta segments was used. TCRdb's version of the immuneACCESS table is confined to in-frame rearrangements and falls short of the full clone set. An unresolved V gene accounts for under half of the shortfall where checked; the remainder is of unknown origin. The sample table contains about 110,000 clones; only one count was recorded for around 85% of them. Clones ranked in the top ten supply 6.2% of the sample. Sequencing was done on a sample of PBMCs. The receptors originated from a man younger than 45 in good health and CMV-seropositive.

V is TRBV7-3 and J is TRBJ2-3; 12 bases map to TRBD2. The CDR3 has 18 residues. Trimming at V came to 5 bases and at J to 5 bases, leaving 14 bases not matched to a gene. The germline V gene encodes CDR1 SGHTA and CDR2 FQGTGA. CDR3 DNA sequence: TGTGCCAGCAGCCAGTCCCCCCCGACTAGCGGGGGAATAGATACGCAGTATTTT. This sequence encodes CASSQSPPTSGGIDTQYF.

The V gene is TRBV5-6, the J gene TRBJ2-5, with D perhaps matching TRBD2 (5 bases). The CDR3 is 15 amino acids. Trimming pared 3 bases from V and 1 base from J, leaving 13 bases between. Germline CDR1 reads SGHDT; CDR2 reads YYEEEE. CDR3 sequence: CASSYGTGVQETQYF. CDR3 nucleotide sequence: TGTGCCAGCAGCTACGGAACCGGGGTCCAAGAGACCCAGTACTTC.

This clone was seen once. The chain combines TRBV19 with TRBJ2-3; 7 bases agree with TRBD2. CDR1 is LNHDA and CDR2 is SQIVND in the germline V gene (reference sequence). CDR3 length: 15 residues. V dropped 8 bases and J dropped 1; count of bases not matched to a gene: 9. DNA of the CDR3: TGTGCCAGTTCACCCGGGGGAGGGGGCACAGATACGCAGTATTTT. Translating it yields CASSPGGGGTDTQYF.

V usage is TRBV25-1 and J usage is TRBJ2-3; 15 bases are shared with TRBD2. The CDR3 loop spans 14 amino acids. V gave up 8 bases and J gave up 5 bases; unmatched junction bases: 2. Germline assignment: CDR1 MGHDK and CDR2 SYGVNS. The CDR3 is CASGGLAGGDTQYF. In DNA, the CDR3 is TGTGCCAGCGGGGGACTAGCGGGGGGAGATACGCAGTATTTT.

V is TRBV19 and J is TRBJ2-5; TRBD2 matches 9 bases. With 1 base clipped from V and 5 bases from J, the junction kept 8 bases outside the gene matches. This CDR3 contains 16 residues. The germline gives CDR1 LNHDA, CDR2 SQIVND (reference sequence). CDR3 sequence: CASSIGVAGGMETQYF. CDR3 nucleotide sequence: TGTGCCAGTAGTATAGGAGTGGCGGGGGGGATGGAGACCCAGTACTTC.

The chain couples TRBV7-7 to TRBJ2-1, with TRBD2 identical over 11 bases. The germline V gene encodes CDR1 SSHAT and CDR2 FNYEAQ (reference sequence). Trimming at V came to 3 bases and at J to 4 bases, leaving 5 bases not matched to a gene. This CDR3 spans 16 amino acids. CDR3 nucleotides: TGTGCCAGCAGCTTGGAGACTAGCGGGGCTTACAATGAGCAGTTCTTC. It translates to CASSLETSGAYNEQFF.

Worth noting for this clone: This sample also contains other DNA sequences that code for the same CDR3. The V and J genes are TRBV9 and TRBJ2-4, with D possibly matching TRBD2 (5 bases). The V gene lost 0 bases and the J gene lost 8 bases, with 9 bases spanning the gap. The CDR3 consists of 13 residues. Looked up from germline, CDR1 is SGDLS and CDR2 is YYNGEE. This chain's CDR3 is CASSVGSGDIQYF. As DNA, the CDR3 is TGTGCCAGCAGCGTAGGGTCCGGGGACATTCAGTACTTC.

The chain employs TRBV27 and TRBJ2-7; 7 bases are a match to TRBD1. The CDR3 is 15 residues long. Germline trimming cut 4 bases from V and 5 bases from J; bases unmatched to any gene: 11. Germline CDR1 and CDR2: MNHEY and SMNVEV (reference sequence). CDR3 nucleotide sequence: TGTGCCAGCAGTTATCGGCCAGGGGGAGCGCACGAGCAGTACTTC. Its translation is CASSYRPGGAHEQYF.

This sequence joins TRBV30 and TRBJ1-5; weak D call: TRBD1 (5 bases). CDR1 and CDR2 from the germline V gene are GTSNPN and SVGIG (reference sequence). Trimming removed 0 bases at V and 6 bases at J, with 12 bases between. The CDR3 contains 14 residues. The CDR3 loop reads CAWSVSGLSQPQHF. CDR3 in DNA: TGTGCCTGGAGTGTATCAGGGCTCAGTCAGCCCCAGCATTTT.

This clone has more than one count but fewer than ten. Mismatch with germline at one junction end may stem from a read error. The chain recombines TRBV5-1 with TRBJ2-3; the match to TRBD2 covers 8 bases. This CDR3 has 12 amino acids. Germline loops: CDR1 SGHRS, CDR2 YFSETQ. The CDR3 loop is CASSWERGRPNF. The CDR3 DNA sequence: TGCGCCAGCAGCTGGGAGCGGGGGCGGCCGAATTTT.

This rearrangement joins TRBV18 to TRBJ1-1, with unresolved D. Trimming took 5 bases from V and 4 from J, leaving 8 bases between them. The length of the CDR3 is 12 residues. Germline V CDR1 and CDR2: KGHSH, LQKENI. CDR3 sequence reads: CASSSAGTEAFF. The DNA of the CDR3 is TGTGCCAGCTCATCCGCGGGCACTGAAGCTTTCTTT.

This sequence joins TRBV21-1 and TRBJ1-2. TRBV21-1 is deemed a pseudogene. This CDR3 contains 15 residues. The CDR3 spells CASSNAPPSGYGYTF. DNA for the CDR3: TGTGCCAGCAGCAATGCCCCCCCCTCCGGCTATGGCTACACCTTC.

The rearrangement links TRBV21-1 to TRBJ1-2. TRBV21-1 is noted as a pseudogene. This CDR3 region has 12 residues. The CDR3: CASSKWGGGYTF. The CDR3 nucleotides read TGTGCCAGCAGCAAATGGGGGGGTGGCTACACCTTC.

The rearrangement uses TRBV11-2 and TRBJ2-2, with TRBD2 matching over 15 bases. The CDR3 covers 19 residues. Germline-derived CDR1 and CDR2 are SGHAT and FQNNGV. V gave up 5 bases and J gave up 4 bases; unmatched junction bases: 11. CDR3 bases: TGTGCCAGCAGCCTCCGGACTAGCGGGGGGGCGTGGCGCACCGGGGAGCTGTTTTTT. Its protein product is CASSLRTSGGAWRTGELFF.

The V and J genes are TRBV18 and TRBJ1-6; TRBD1 matches 10 bases. Germline V gene sequence: CDR1 KGHSH, CDR2 LQKENI. The CDR3 is 15 amino acids. The V gene end was trimmed by 2 bases and the J gene end by 10 bases; junction bases not matched to a gene: 5. CDR3: CASSPRDRGASPLHF. In nucleotides, the CDR3 is TGTGCCAGCTCACCAAGGGACAGGGGCGCATCACCCCTCCACTTT.

The gene calls are TRBV19 and TRBJ2-3, with 7 nucleotides matching TRBD2. After removal of 3 bases from V and 2 bases from J, the junction contained 5 bases not matched to a gene. The CDR3 runs 15 residues. Germline CDR1 LNHDA, CDR2 SQIVND (reference sequence). The CDR3 DNA sequence: TGTGCCAGTAGTATCGGGGGGTCCTTCACAGATACGCAGTATTTT. Amino acid sequence: CASSIGGSFTDTQYF.

This clone was observed a few times. The chain has TRBV21-1 and TRBJ2-1; TRBD2 is the table's D call and was not checked against the DNA. TRBV21-1 is a pseudogene. This CDR3 spans 15 amino acids. CDR3 in DNA: TGTGCCAGCAGCAAACCCGGACTAGGGGACAATGAGCAGTTCTTC. The encoded protein is CASSKPGLGDNEQFF.

The chain employs TRBV2 and TRBJ1-2, with 8 bases identical to TRBD1. The trim removed 2 bases at V and 7 bases at J, leaving 12 bases unmatched. The CDR3 consists of 16 residues. The germline V gene has CDR1 SNHLY and CDR2 FYNNEI. CDR3 nucleotides: TGTGCCAGCAGTGAATCCTGGACAGGGTCAAGACCTGGCTACACCTTC. Protein product: CASSESWTGSRPGYTF.

The chain uses TRBV20-1 and TRBJ2-5; D gene unclear. The length of the CDR3 is 11 residues. Germline V gives CDR1 DFQATT, CDR2 SNEGSKA (reference sequence). V shed 3 bases and J shed 3 bases, with 5 bases lying between them. CDR3 sequence: CSASGEETQYF. CDR3 DNA sequence: TGCAGTGCTAGTGGAGAAGAGACCCAGTACTTC.

The chain carries TRBV4-2 and TRBJ2-5, with 10 bases fitting TRBD2. This CDR3 comprises 16 residues. The junction had 5 bases not matched to a gene; V was cut back by 0 bases and J by 4 bases. The germline CDR1 and CDR2 sequences are LGHNA and YNFKEQ. The CDR3 DNA reads as TGTGCCAGCAGCCAAGATCTCGAGCGGGGGGGAGAGACCCAGTACTTC. Translation gives CASSQDLERGGETQYF.

A word on this clone: This sample also contains other DNA sequences that code for the same CDR3. The chain carries TRBV4-1 and TRBJ2-7, with TRBD2 as a possible D gene (6 bases). There are 18 residues in the CDR3. Trimming took off 1 base at V and 1 base at J, with 20 bases between the two ends. The germline V gene has CDR1 MGHRA and CDR2 YSYEKL. CDR3 amino acids: CASSQVLSGRGASYEQYF. The CDR3 bases are TGCGCCAGCAGCCAAGTTCTTTCAGGGCGGGGCGCGTCCTACGAGCAGTACTTC.